These 17 T cell receptor beta chains share one sample of origin, sequenced in a study of blood T cell repertoires in COVID-19. Repertoires were generated with immunoSEQ multiplex PCR, while TCRdb's copy carries only in-frame clones and drops some. The table shows roughly 120,000 clones, with more than 90% occurring only once. The sequenced sample was peripheral blood. The source of these receptors is a man between 50 and 59 years old with active COVID-19.

This clone is a singleton in its sample. The chain recombines TRBV7-8 with TRBJ2-1, with 12 bases matching TRBD2. Germline V gives CDR1 SGHVS, CDR2 FQNEAQ. V trimming: 2 bases; J trimming: 2 bases; junction bases outside the gene matches: 7. This CDR3 spans 18 amino acids. For the CDR3, the DNA is TGTGCCAGCAGCTTAAGAGGTCTAGCGGGAGGGACCTACAATGAGCAGTTCTTC. Encoded protein: CASSLRGLAGGTYNEQFF.

The gene calls are TRBV19 and TRBJ1-2, with D possibly being TRBD1 (6 bases). This CDR3 contains 17 residues. Germline values: CDR1 LNHDA, CDR2 SQIVND (reference sequence). Between the trimmed V and J ends, which lost 3 bases and 7 bases, there was a span of 24 bases. CDR3 region: CASSILAGDGYGFGYTF. The CDR3 DNA reads as TGTGCCAGTAGTATTTTGGCAGGGGACGGTTACGGCTTTGGCTACACCTTC.

The chain joins TRBV2 to TRBJ2-6; D ambiguous. The CDR3 contains 14 residues. Germline V CDR1 and CDR2: SNHLY, FYNNEI. V was clipped by 3 bases and J by 0 bases, with 3 bases between them. The CDR3 DNA reads TGTGCCAGCAGTGACTACTCTGGGGCCAACGTCCTGACTTTC. Protein: CASSDYSGANVLTF.

This chain connects TRBV6-1 to TRBJ2-4, with TRBD2 matching 8 bases. This CDR3 has 14 residues. The junction had 2 bases not matched to a gene; V was cut back by 1 base and J by 6 bases. CDR1 and CDR2 (germline): MNHNS, SASEGT. CDR3 nucleotide sequence: TGTGCCAGCAGTGAAGTGAGCGGGGGAAACATTCAGTACTTC. Residues: CASSEVSGGNIQYF.

This sequence joins TRBV5-1 and TRBJ2-4; 10 nucleotides align to TRBD1. The CDR3 spans 18 residues. The trim removed 4 bases at V and 0 bases at J, leaving 10 bases unmatched. CDR1 is SGHRS and CDR2 is YFSETQ in the germline V gene. The CDR3 DNA is TGCGCCAGCAGCGCCGGGACAGGGGTGATGACAGCCAAAAACATTCAGTACTTC. It yields the protein CASSAGTGVMTAKNIQYF.

The J gene is TRBJ2-1, the V gene TRBV7-3; TRBD2 matches 9 bases. Looked up from germline, CDR1 is SGHTA and CDR2 is FQGTGA. CDR3 length equals 15 residues. The V gene end was trimmed by 5 bases and the J gene end by 5 bases; junction bases not matched to a gene: 7. The CDR3 here is CASSPSGGPHNEQFF. The CDR3 coding sequence is TGTGCCAGCAGCCCCAGCGGGGGGCCCCACAATGAGCAGTTCTTC. The full variable domain, rest sourced from reference TRBV7-3 and TRBJ2-1, is GAGVSQTPSNKVTEKGKYVELRCDPISGHTALYWYRQSLGQGPEFLIYFQGTGAADDSGLPNDRFFAVRPEGSVSTLKIQRTERGDSAVYLCASSPSGGPHNEQFFGPGTRLTVL.

This clone was observed once. The chain joins TRBV19 to TRBJ2-3; D perhaps matches TRBD1 (6 bases). Germline CDR1 is LNHDA and CDR2 is SQIVND (reference sequence). Trimming took off 0 bases at V and 1 base at J, with 8 bases between the two ends. The CDR3 totals 15 residues. Written as DNA, the CDR3 is TGTGCCAGTAGTATAGAGCAGGGGCGCACAGATACGCAGTATTTT. Translation gives CASSIEQGRTDTQYF.

This clone was seen only once. This chain's CDR3 is CASSLGRRKVLTGELFF. Written as DNA, the CDR3 is TGTGCCAGCAGCTTGGGCAGAAGGAAAGTCCTAACCGGGGAGCTGTTTTTT. The chain couples TRBV13 to TRBJ2-2; D gene ambiguous. Germline V gives CDR1 PRHDT, CDR2 FYEKMQ (reference sequence). The V and J ends lost 3 bases and 5 bases respectively, with 19 bases between them. The CDR3 has 17 amino acids.

J is TRBJ1-2 and V is TRBV6-5; 8 positions match TRBD1. Germline loops: CDR1 MNHEY, CDR2 SVGAGI. The V gene end was trimmed by 2 bases and the J gene end by 4 bases; junction bases not matched to a gene: 6. The CDR3 spans 15 residues. CDR3 DNA sequence: TGTGCCAGCAGTTACGACGGGACAGGCTCCTATGGCTACACCTTC. This translates into CASSYDGTGSYGYTF.

This clone has more than one count but fewer than ten. This CDR3 reads CASSTQRTGLNEQFF. DNA of the CDR3: TGTGCCAGCAGCACCCAAAGGACAGGGCTAAATGAGCAGTTCTTC. V usage is TRBV2 and J usage is TRBJ2-1; 8 bases align to TRBD1. The CDR3 covers 15 residues. Trimming cost V 6 bases and J 7 bases; bases outside gene matches: 11. Germline CDR1 and CDR2: SNHLY and FYNNEI.

The chain employs TRBV5-1 and TRBJ2-5, with D possibly being TRBD2 (6 bases). This CDR3 region has 15 residues. Germline V gene data show CDR1 as SGHRS and CDR2 as YFSETQ. Trimming removed 3 bases at V and 5 bases at J, with 17 bases between. DNA for the CDR3: TGCGCCAGCAGCTGGGGGACGGGAGATTCTGAGACCCAGTACTTC. It is translated as CASSWGTGDSETQYF.

This chain links TRBV11-2 with TRBJ2-1; weak D call: TRBD2 (6 bases). The CDR3 length is 13 residues. V was cut by 5 bases and J by 10 bases, with 15 bases left in between. Germline V CDR1 and CDR2: SGHAT, FQNNGV. The DNA of the CDR3 is TGTGCCAGCAGCCAACCGGTCGCGGGGGAGCAGTTCTTC. This translates into CASSQPVAGEQFF.

The genes are TRBV2 and TRBJ1-6; D call uncertain. Germline CDR1 SNHLY, CDR2 FYNNEI. CDR3 length: 15 residues. Between the trimmed V and J ends, which lost 7 bases and 6 bases, there was a span of 16 bases. The CDR3 loop is CASTDEGWTNSPLHF. CDR3 in DNA: TGTGCCAGCACCGACGAGGGTTGGACTAATTCACCCCTCCACTTT.

This clone showed up just once. CDR3 in amino acids: CASSEEAGSYEQYV. CDR3 nucleotides: TGTGCCAGCAGTGAAGAGGCGGGCTCCTACGAGCAGTACGTC. V usage is TRBV6-1 and J usage is TRBJ2-7; TRBD2 is a possible D gene (5 bases). The ends were cut back, 1 base at V and 0 bases at J, with 7 bases in the middle. Germline V gives CDR1 MNHNS, CDR2 SASEGT. CDR3 size: 14 residues.

This clone was recorded only once. The chain recombines TRBV29-1 with TRBJ2-5; D is ambiguous. V shed 8 bases and J shed 5 bases, with 18 bases lying between them. The length of the CDR3 is 13 residues. Germline V gene sequence: CDR1 SQVTM, CDR2 ANQGSEA. The CDR3 coding sequence is TGCAGCACCTTTCTTACTCCAGCGGAGACCCAGTACTTC. This translates into CSTFLTPAETQYF.

The rearrangement links TRBV19 to TRBJ1-5, with 10 bases identical to TRBD1. This CDR3 region has 15 residues. V was clipped by 6 bases and J by 2 bases; unmatched bases: 4. Germline CDR1 reads LNHDA; CDR2 reads SQIVND (reference sequence). The CDR3 loop is CASSRQGAGNQPQHF. CDR3 DNA: TGTGCCAGTAGCAGACAGGGGGCTGGCAATCAGCCCCAGCATTTT. Full variable domain (rest looked up from reference TRBV19 and TRBJ1-5): DGGITQSPKYLFRKEGQNVTLSCEQNLNHDAMYWYRQDPGQGLRLIYYSQIVNDFQKGDIAEGYSVSREKKESFPLTVTSAQKNPTAFYLCASSRQGAGNQPQHFGDGTRLSIL.

The chain carries TRBV12-3 or TRBV12-4 and TRBJ1-1; D is possibly TRBD1 (5 bases). V dropped 9 bases and J dropped 5 bases, with 16 bases sitting between them. The CDR3 length is 13 residues. This chain's CDR3 is CASWGEGKTEAFF. Here the CDR3 DNA reads TGTGCCAGTTGGGGGGAGGGAAAAACTGAAGCTTTCTTT.